These T cell receptor beta chains were read from a single sample in a study of T cells in Graves' hyperthyroidism and ophthalmopathy. TCRdb passed the multiplex PCR reads through MiXCR, listing each CDR3 protein once. The sample gives about 380,000 distinct CDR3 sequences, approximately 14% of which show up once; approximately 10% is in the top ten. What was sequenced was blood. The receptors shown here come from a woman in her fifties or sixties with Graves' hyperthyroidism. The CDR3 runs from the conserved cysteine through the conserved F or W.

cdr3_aa,v_call
CASSERTDMNTEAFF,TRBV10-2
CATSDQRQGFNQPQHF,TRBV24-1
CASLPAGGSSGNTIYF,TRBV5-8
CASWSGTEAFF,TRBV12-3/TRBV12-4
CAFGPLDLVSGYTF,TRBV30
CASSQDVFGQGAYTQYF,TRBV4-1
CASSPPGLADPYNEQFF,TRBV7-9
CASIGVGGGYTF,TRBV6-1
CSVAGTGGFFETQYF,TRBV20-1
CASSQVPRVSPLHF,TRBV4-1
CASRGTYNEQFF,TRBV6-1
CASSLIFGVGNTIYF,TRBV4-1
CSVVSDRDEQYF,TRBV29-1
CASSLFGSGGYGYTF,TRBV7-2
CSAPGGGSWDTEAFF,TRBV20-1
CASSLNPGPPLRPQHF,TRBV5-6
CASSPLAGVNEQYF,TRBV11-3
CASSQTWISGNTIYF,TRBV4-1
CASSLENTGEQFF,TRBV11-2
CASSLASGGNSYEQYF,TRBV5-5
CASSVASLSYNEQFF,TRBV9
CSASLTQGSYEQYF,TRBV20-1
CASSLASGRFGANVLTF,TRBV5-1
CSIRTGGTYGYTF,TRBV20-1
CSATRRQGARMGLYNEQFF,TRBV20-1
CASSLEWGSSGYTF,TRBV7-9
CASSPRDYNEQFF,TRBV3-1
CARGPFCDEQFF,TRBV19
CASGYEGWGGYTF,TRBV11-2
CASSLSAGTQETQYF,TRBV7-6
CAWSGGGSRETQYF,TRBV30
CASSLAPASGLSYEQYF,TRBV5-1
CASSLEPSGSKSEQYF,TRBV7-8
CASSQAGLAQVAQYF,TRBV6-1
CASSPSEAEAFF,TRBV7-9
CASVPGLAFNEQFF,TRBV12-3/TRBV12-4
CASSASGQGSYNEQFF,TRBV9
CASIPLLAGKNTGELFF,TRBV6-2/TRBV6-3
CASRRDGPYEQYF,TRBV12-3/TRBV12-4
CASSFGGQLNEEAFF,TRBV7-3
CASSSRTSAYNEQFF,TRBV12-3/TRBV12-4
CASSQVSPGVGGELFF,TRBV3-1
CASSSQYSPEQYF,TRBV5-1
CAWGQGRYEQYF,TRBV30
CASSLTGGSEQYF,TRBV7-3
CASSFGPAGETQYF,TRBV7-8
CSAIPTSGAQYF,TRBV20-1
CASSSLMRYYGYTF,TRBV11-2